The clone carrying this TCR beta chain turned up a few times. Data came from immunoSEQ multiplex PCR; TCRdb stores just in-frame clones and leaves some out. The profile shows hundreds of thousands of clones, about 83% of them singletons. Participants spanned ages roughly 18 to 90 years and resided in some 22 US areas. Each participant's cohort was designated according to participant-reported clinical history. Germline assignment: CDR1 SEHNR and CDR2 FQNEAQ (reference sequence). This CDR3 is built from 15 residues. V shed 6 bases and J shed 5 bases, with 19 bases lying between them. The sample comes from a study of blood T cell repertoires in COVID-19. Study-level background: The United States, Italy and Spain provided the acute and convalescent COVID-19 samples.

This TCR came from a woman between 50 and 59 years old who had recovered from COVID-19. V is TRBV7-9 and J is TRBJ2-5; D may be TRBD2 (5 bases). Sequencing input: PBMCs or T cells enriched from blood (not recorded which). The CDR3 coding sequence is TGTGCCAGCAGAGCTAAAACTAGGATCGGGGAGACCCAGTACTTC. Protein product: CASRAKTRIGETQYF.